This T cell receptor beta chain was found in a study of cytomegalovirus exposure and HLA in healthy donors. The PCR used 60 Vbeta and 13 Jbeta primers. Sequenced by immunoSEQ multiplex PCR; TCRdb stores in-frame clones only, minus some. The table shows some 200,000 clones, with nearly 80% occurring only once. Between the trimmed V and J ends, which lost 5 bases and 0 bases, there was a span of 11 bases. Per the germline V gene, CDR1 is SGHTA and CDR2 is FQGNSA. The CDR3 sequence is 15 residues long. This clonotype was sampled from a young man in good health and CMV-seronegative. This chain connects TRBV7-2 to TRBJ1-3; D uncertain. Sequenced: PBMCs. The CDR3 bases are TGTGCCAGCAGCCAGGCCGGTGGCTCTGGAAACACCATATATTTT. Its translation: CASSQAGGSGNTIYF.